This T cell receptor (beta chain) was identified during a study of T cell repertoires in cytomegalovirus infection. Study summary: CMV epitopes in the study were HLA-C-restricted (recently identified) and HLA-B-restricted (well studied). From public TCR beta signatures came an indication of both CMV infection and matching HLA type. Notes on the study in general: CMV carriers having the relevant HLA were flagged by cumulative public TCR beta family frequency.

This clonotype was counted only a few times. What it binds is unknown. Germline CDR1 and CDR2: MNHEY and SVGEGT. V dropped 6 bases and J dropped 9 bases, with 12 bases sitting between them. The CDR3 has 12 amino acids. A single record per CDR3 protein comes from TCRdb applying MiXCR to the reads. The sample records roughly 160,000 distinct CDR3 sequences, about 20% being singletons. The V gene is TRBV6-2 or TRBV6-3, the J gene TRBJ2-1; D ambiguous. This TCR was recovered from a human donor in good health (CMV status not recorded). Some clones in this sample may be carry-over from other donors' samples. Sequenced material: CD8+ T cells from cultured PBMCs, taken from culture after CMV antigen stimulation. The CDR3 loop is CASSPTNTEQFF. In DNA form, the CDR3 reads TGTGCCAGCAGCCCCACCAACACTGAGCAGTTCTTC.